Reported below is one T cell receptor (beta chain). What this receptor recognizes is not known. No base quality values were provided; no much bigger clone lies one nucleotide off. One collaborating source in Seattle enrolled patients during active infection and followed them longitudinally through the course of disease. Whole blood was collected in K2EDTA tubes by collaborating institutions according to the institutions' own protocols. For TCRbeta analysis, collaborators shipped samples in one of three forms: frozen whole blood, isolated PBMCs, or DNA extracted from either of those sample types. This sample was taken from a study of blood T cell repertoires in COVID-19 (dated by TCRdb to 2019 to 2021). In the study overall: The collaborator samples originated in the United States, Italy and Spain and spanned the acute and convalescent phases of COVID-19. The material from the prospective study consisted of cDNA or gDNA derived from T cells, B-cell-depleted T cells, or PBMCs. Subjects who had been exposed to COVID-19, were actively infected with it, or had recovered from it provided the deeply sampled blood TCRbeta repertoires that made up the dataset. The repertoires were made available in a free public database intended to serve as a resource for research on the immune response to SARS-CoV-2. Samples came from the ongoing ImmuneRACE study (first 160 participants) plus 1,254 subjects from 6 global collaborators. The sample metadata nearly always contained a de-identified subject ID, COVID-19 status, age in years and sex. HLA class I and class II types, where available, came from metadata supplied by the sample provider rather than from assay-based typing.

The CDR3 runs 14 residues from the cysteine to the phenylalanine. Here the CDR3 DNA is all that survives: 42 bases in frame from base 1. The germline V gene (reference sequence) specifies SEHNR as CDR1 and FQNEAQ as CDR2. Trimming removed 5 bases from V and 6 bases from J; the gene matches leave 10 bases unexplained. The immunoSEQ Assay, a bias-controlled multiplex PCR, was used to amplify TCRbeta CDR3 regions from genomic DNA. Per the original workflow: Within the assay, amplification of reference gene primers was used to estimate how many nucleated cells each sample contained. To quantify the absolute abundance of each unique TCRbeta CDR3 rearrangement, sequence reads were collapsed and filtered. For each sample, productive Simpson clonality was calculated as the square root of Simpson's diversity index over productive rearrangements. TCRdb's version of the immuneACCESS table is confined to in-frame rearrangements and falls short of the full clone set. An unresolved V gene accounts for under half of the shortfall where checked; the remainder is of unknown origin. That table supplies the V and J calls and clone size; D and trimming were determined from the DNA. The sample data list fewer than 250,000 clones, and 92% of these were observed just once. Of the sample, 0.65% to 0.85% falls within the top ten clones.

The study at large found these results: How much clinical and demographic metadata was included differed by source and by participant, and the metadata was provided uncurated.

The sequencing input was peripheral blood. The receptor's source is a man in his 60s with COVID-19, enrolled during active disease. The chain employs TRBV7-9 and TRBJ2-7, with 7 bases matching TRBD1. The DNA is TGTGCCAGCAGCGGGAAGGGGGCGCAAGGCGAGCAGTACTTC. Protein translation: CASSGKGAQGEQYF.